Following are 22 T cell receptor beta chains from one sample sequenced in a study of beta chain features in type 1 diabetes. Notes on the study in general: Type 1 diabetes patients had TCRB CDR3s that were shorter (moderately but significantly so) in all four CD4+ subsets.

No antigen has been assigned to these receptors. Every isolated RNA sample was fully reverse transcribed, so sequencing captured expressed TCRB transcripts. TCRdb keeps only in-frame clones here, not all; method: immunoSEQ multiplex PCR. The sample holds under 850,000 clones, about an eighth seen once. Sequenced input: naive CD4+ T cells from blood. Receptors were obtained from a man aged 18 to 35 with type 1 diabetes.

In this sample, this clone turned up a few times. J is TRBJ2-1 and V is TRBV9, with 10 bases aligning to TRBD2. Germline assignment: CDR1 SGDLS and CDR2 YYNGEE. The CDR3 loop spans 15 amino acids. V gave up 3 bases and J gave up 5 bases; unmatched junction bases: 5. The CDR3 loop reads CASSGSGGPNNEQFF. For the CDR3, the DNA is TGTGCCAGCAGCGGTAGCGGGGGGCCTAACAATGAGCAGTTCTTC.

This clone turned up a few times. CDR3 coding DNA: TGTGCCAGCAGCCTCAGCGAAAACTATGGCTACACCTTC. Residues: CASSLSENYGYTF. This chain links TRBV25-1 with TRBJ1-2; unclear D gene. Germline V gene sequence: CDR1 MGHDK, CDR2 SYGVNS. The CDR3 sequence is 13 residues long. Trimming left V 6 bases short and J 2 bases short, with 10 bases between.

The chain employs TRBV7-9 and TRBJ1-1; D gene ambiguous. CDR3 length: 14 amino acids. CDR1 is SEHNR and CDR2 is FQNEAQ in the germline V gene (reference sequence). V was pared by 5 bases and J by 4 bases, with 14 bases between. CDR3 protein: CASSPRAQSTEAFF. CDR3 bases: TGTGCCAGCAGCCCCCGGGCCCAGAGCACTGAAGCTTTCTTT.

The V and J genes are TRBV7-3 and TRBJ1-1, with unresolved D. CDR1 is SGHTA and CDR2 is FQGTGA in the germline V gene. Trimming shortened V by 6 bases and J by 1 base, and 9 bases separated the two germline ends. This CDR3 region has 13 residues. The CDR3 nucleotides are TGTGCCAGCAGGACGCATGAGAACACTGAAGCTTTCTTT. Protein product: CASRTHENTEAFF.

This chain connects TRBV7-8 to TRBJ2-1; the match to TRBD2 covers 10 bases. The CDR3 totals 16 residues. Germline lookup yields CDR1 SGHVS and CDR2 FQNEAQ. The V and J ends lost 0 bases and 8 bases, in that order; junction bases with no gene match: 7. The CDR3 is CASSLAPGLAMDEQFF. CDR3 nucleotide sequence: TGTGCCAGCAGCTTAGCGCCGGGACTAGCGATGGATGAGCAGTTCTTC.

This clone was seen only a few times. The chain recombines TRBV7-2 with TRBJ2-1, with 10 bases fitting TRBD1. The CDR3 has 14 amino acids. CDR1 and CDR2 from the germline V gene are SGHTA and FQGNSA. V lost 5 bases and J lost 9; bases outside the gene matches: 7. CDR3 sequence: CASSRAGTGVEQFF. The CDR3 DNA follows: TGTGCCAGCAGCAGAGCCGGGACAGGGGTTGAGCAGTTCTTC. Looking up the rest from reference TRBV7-2 and TRBJ2-1 gives the full variable domain: GAGVSQSPSNKVTEKGKDVELRCDPISGHTALYWYRQSLGQGLEFLIYFQGNSAPDKSGLPSDRFSAERTGGSVSTLTIQRTQQEDSAVYLCASSRAGTGVEQFFGPGTRLTVL.

Details on this clone: Different DNA sequences within this sample yield the same CDR3. The V and J genes are TRBV18 and TRBJ1-1; 8 nucleotides match TRBD1. V gave up 3 bases and J gave up 1 base; unmatched junction bases: 1. This CDR3 is 14 amino acids long. Germline V gives CDR1 KGHSH, CDR2 LQKENI. CDR3 protein: CASSPGTGNTEAFF. CDR3 DNA: TGTGCCAGCTCACCGGGGACAGGGAACACTGAAGCTTTCTTT. Full variable domain (outside the CDR3, taken from reference TRBV18 and TRBJ1-1): NAGVMQNPRHLVRRRGQEARLRCSPMKGHSHVYWYRQLPEEGLKFMVYLQKENIIDESGMPKERFSAEFPKEGPSILRIQQVVRGDSAAYFCASSPGTGNTEAFFGQGTRLTVV.

V and J are TRBV7-2 and TRBJ1-2; tentatively, D is TRBD1 (5 bases). CDR3 length: 13 amino acids. V lost 4 bases to trimming and J lost 8 bases, with 14 bases between them. In germline, CDR1 is SGHTA, CDR2 FQGNSA. In nucleotides, the CDR3 is TGTGCCAGCAGCTCAGGGAAGGTGTACGGCTACACCTTC. As protein: CASSSGKVYGYTF.

This clone came up a few times. This sequence joins TRBV7-3 and TRBJ2-3; D is uncertain. V lost 1 base, J lost 4 bases, and 6 bases lay in between. The CDR3 has 13 amino acids. CDR1 is SGHTA, CDR2 FQGTGA, per germline. The CDR3: CASSLRSPDTQYF. In DNA form, the CDR3 reads TGTGCCAGCAGCTTAAGGAGCCCAGATACGCAGTATTTT.

This chain uses TRBV30 with TRBJ1-1, with unresolved D. The germline V gene has CDR1 GTSNPN and CDR2 SVGIG (reference sequence). This CDR3 comprises 16 residues. V was pared by 0 bases and J by 1 base, with 15 bases between. The CDR3 region has the DNA TGTGCCTGGAGTGTACGCCGGACCATTACGAACACTGAAGCTTTCTTT. It is translated as CAWSVRRTITNTEAFF.

The chain couples TRBV6-5 to TRBJ2-5, with D perhaps assigned TRBD1 or TRBD2 (5 bases each). The CDR3 has 14 amino acids. V lost 11 bases and J lost 5, with 21 bases in between. Germline V gene lookup returns CDR1 MNHEY and CDR2 SVGAGI. The CDR3 spells CASRRGRLAETQYF. The CDR3 DNA follows: TGTGCCTCACGTCGGGGCCGCTTGGCGGAGACCCAGTACTTC.

This clone has a handful of counts. The chain is built from TRBV4-1 and TRBJ2-5; D gene ambiguous. The CDR3 loop spans 14 amino acids. Germline V CDR1 and CDR2: MGHRA, YSYEKL. V was trimmed by 1 base and J by 2 bases, leaving 8 bases between them. CDR3 region: CASSQGRFQETQYF. In DNA, the CDR3 is TGCGCCAGCAGCCAAGGGCGCTTTCAAGAGACCCAGTACTTC.

The chain links TRBV5-1 to TRBJ2-4; D gene uncertain. Germline assignment: CDR1 SGHRS and CDR2 YFSETQ. The CDR3 runs 17 residues. Trimming took off 2 bases at V and 1 base at J, with 16 bases between the two ends. The CDR3 spells CASSLDSSPAAKNIQYF. The CDR3 DNA follows: TGCGCCAGCAGCTTAGACTCTTCCCCGGCGGCCAAAAACATTCAGTACTTC.

J is TRBJ1-5 and V is TRBV25-1; the D is unclear. Trimming took 6 bases from V and 1 from J, leaving 7 bases between them. CDR1 and CDR2 (germline): MGHDK, SYGVNS. The CDR3 loop spans 13 amino acids. The CDR3 region is CASRGPSNQPQHF. The CDR3 DNA reads TGTGCCAGCAGAGGACCGAGCAATCAGCCCCAGCATTTT.

The chain joins TRBV5-1 to TRBJ2-5; D not resolved. The CDR3 loop spans 15 amino acids. Trimming cost V 4 bases and J 4 bases, with 17 bases left between them. Per germline, CDR1 SGHRS and CDR2 YFSETQ. CDR3 sequence: CASSPAPAVGETQYF. CDR3 in DNA: TGCGCCAGCAGCCCCGCCCCCGCGGTCGGAGAGACCCAGTACTTC.

The gene calls are TRBV9 and TRBJ2-3, with TRBD2 matching over 14 bases. CDR1 and CDR2 from the germline V gene are SGDLS and YYNGEE. V dropped 4 bases and J dropped 1; count of bases not matched to a gene: 14. The CDR3 spans 20 residues. The CDR3 region has the DNA TGTGCCAGCAGCCCCCGGGGACTAGCGGGGGCCCTCGTCCGCACAGATACGCAGTATTTT. Translating gives CASSPRGLAGALVRTDTQYF.

This clone has more than one count but fewer than ten. Other DNA sequences from this sample encode an identical CDR3 as well. The chain uses TRBV9 and TRBJ1-2; unclear D gene. Germline V CDR1 and CDR2: SGDLS, YYNGEE. The CDR3 has 12 residues. V was shortened by 0 bases and J by 5 bases, with 5 bases between the two germline ends. The CDR3 nucleotides are TGTGCCAGCAGCGTAGAGAATTATGGCTACACCTTC. Residues: CASSVENYGYTF.

A remark on this clone: A clone one base away is much larger, so this may be a read error. J is TRBJ1-1 and V is TRBV7-8; D is unresolved. The germline CDR1 and CDR2 sequences are SGHVS and FQNEAQ. The CDR3 is made up of 11 amino acids. The ends were cut back, 1 base at V and 3 bases at J, with 0 bases in the middle. The CDR3 nucleotides read TGTGCCAGCAGCTTAGACACTGAAGCTTTCTTT. As protein: CASSLDTEAFF.

This rearrangement joins TRBV28 to TRBJ1-2; 9 positions agree with TRBD1. J was trimmed by 7 bases and V by 5 bases; bases with no gene match: 8. Per the germline V gene, CDR1 is MDHEN and CDR2 is SYDVKM. The CDR3 has 14 residues. The CDR3, as DNA: TGTGCCAGCAGTCACGGGGACAGGGCCGTTGGCTACACCTTC. Translating it yields CASSHGDRAVGYTF.

The chain uses TRBV6-5 and TRBJ2-3; possible D gene TRBD1, 5 bases. This CDR3 contains 13 residues. V lost 4 bases, J lost 2 bases, and 7 bases lay in between. Germline CDR1 reads MNHEY; CDR2 reads SVGAGI. The CDR3 loop is CASSSDNTDTQYF. CDR3 DNA: TGTGCCAGCAGTTCGGACAACACAGATACGCAGTATTTT.

This chain connects TRBV18 to TRBJ1-4; 9 bases agree with TRBD1. CDR3 length: 14 amino acids. The V gene's germline CDR1 is KGHSH and CDR2 LQKENI. The junction had 4 bases not matched to a gene; V was cut back by 3 bases and J by 8 bases. CDR3 sequence reads: CASSPWTGVEKLFF. The CDR3 DNA reads TGTGCCAGCTCACCCTGGACAGGGGTAGAAAAACTGTTTTTT.

The chain recombines TRBV29-1 with TRBJ2-7, with D possibly being TRBD1 or TRBD2 (5 bases each). The CDR3 extends over 15 amino acids. Germline V gene data show CDR1 as SQVTM and CDR2 as ANQGSEA. V lost 6 bases and J lost 5, with 23 bases in between. CDR3 DNA sequence: TGCAGCGTACCCGGGACCGGGGAAGGAAGGGACGAGCAGTACTTC. Amino acids: CSVPGTGEGRDEQYF.